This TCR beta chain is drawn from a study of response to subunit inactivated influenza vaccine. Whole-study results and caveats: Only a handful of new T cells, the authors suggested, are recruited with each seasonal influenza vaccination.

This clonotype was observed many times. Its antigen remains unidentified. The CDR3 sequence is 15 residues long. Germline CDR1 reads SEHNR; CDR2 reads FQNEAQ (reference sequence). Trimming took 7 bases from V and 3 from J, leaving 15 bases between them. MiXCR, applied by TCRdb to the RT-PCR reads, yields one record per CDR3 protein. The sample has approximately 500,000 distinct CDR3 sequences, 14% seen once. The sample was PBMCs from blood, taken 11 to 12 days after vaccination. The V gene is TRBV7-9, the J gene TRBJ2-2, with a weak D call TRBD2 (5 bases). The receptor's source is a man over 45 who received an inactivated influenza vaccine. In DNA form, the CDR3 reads TGTGCCAGCACTCCCCGGAGCGGAGACACCGGGGAGCTGTTTTTT. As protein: CASTPRSGDTGELFF.